A few counts support the clone carrying this TCR beta chain. This sample stems from a study of OX40 agonist ivuxolimab in advanced cancers. Between the trimmed V and J ends, which lost 4 bases and 6 bases, there was a span of 12 bases. The CDR3 has 12 residues. The germline CDR1 and CDR2 sequences are GTSNPN and SVGIG (reference sequence). Data came from immunoSEQ multiplex PCR; TCRdb stores just in-frame clones and leaves some out. The table includes around 67,000 clones, around 83% detected once. This rearrangement joins TRBV30 to TRBJ1-2; D ambiguous. Sequenced here: CD4+ or CD8+ T cells sorted from blood, sampled in a trial of the OX40 agonist ivuxolimab. The sequence was obtained from an adult with an advanced solid tumor such as melanoma, head and neck, liver or kidney cancer. The CDR3 sequence: CAWIAGFNGYTF. In DNA, the CDR3 is TGTGCCTGGATTGCGGGGTTTAATGGCTACACCTTC.